Following are 2 T cell receptor beta chains from one sample sequenced in a study of Graves' ophthalmopathy and Graves' hyperthyroidism. Researchers took RNA transcripts and amplified TCR beta CDR3 regions from them. Scientists carried out first-round RT-PCR using HTBI primers and then a second-round multiplex PCR. TCRdb independently ran MiXCR on the multiplex PCR reads; one entry per CDR3 protein. The sample has about 25,000 distinct CDR3 sequences, 45% to 60% seen once. The specimen was peripheral blood. Receptors originate from an adult woman with stable Graves' hyperthyroidism.

By proportion, this clonotype is medium-sized. The V and J genes are TRBV2 and TRBJ2-3, with 9 bases fitting TRBD1. Germline CDR1 reads SNHLY; CDR2 reads FYNNEI. Trimming removed 1 base from V and 4 bases from J; junction bases left unmatched: 3. The CDR3 loop spans 15 amino acids. CDR3 sequence (DNA): TGTGCCAGCAGTGAAGACAGGGGGCCGGCAGATACGCAGTATTTT. It is translated as CASSEDRGPADTQYF.

On this clonotype itself: One junction end does not reproduce the germline sequence, and a read error may be involved. V usage is TRBV28 and J usage is TRBJ1-6, with D hard to call. Germline V gene lookup returns CDR1 MDHEN and CDR2 SYDVKM. This CDR3 has 15 residues. The DNA for the CDR3 is TGTGTCAGCAGTTTAGATCGCAGTTCTAATTCACCCCTCCACTTT. This encodes CVSSLDRSSNSPLHF.